Each of the 14 T cell receptor beta chains below was sequenced from the same sample in a study of vaccination and CD4 T cells after COVID-19. This sample's treatment: approximately nine-day PBMC culture with coronavirus spike peptide pools or control peptides (ViraFEST assay). The Oncomine TCR Beta short-read assay sequenced DNA from cultured CD4+ T cells. TCRdb reanalysed the PCR reads using MiXCR and keeps one entry per CDR3 protein. The sample holds more than 10,000 distinct CDR3 sequences, 44% seen once. Antigens of these TCRs are unknown. What was sequenced was CD4+ T cells from blood, cultured in vitro. Receptor source: a human donor who had recovered from COVID-19.

This clonotype occurred a few times. The chain is built from TRBV6-2 or TRBV6-3 and TRBJ2-5; the D is unclear. V was clipped by 2 bases and J by 2 bases, with 12 bases between them. Germline V gene sequence: CDR1 MNHEY, CDR2 SVGEGT. This CDR3 has 15 residues. The CDR3 region has the DNA TGTGCCAGCAGTTACCAGGCCTCGAATCAAGAGACCCAGTACTTC. It specifies CASSYQASNQETQYF.

The rearrangement uses TRBV7-9 and TRBJ1-6; TRBD1 matches 10 bases. Trimming at V came to 2 bases and at J to 11 bases, leaving 3 bases not matched to a gene. Germline CDR1 and CDR2: SEHNR and FQNEAQ (reference sequence). This CDR3 is built from 14 residues. CDR3 sequence (DNA): TGTGCCAGCAGCTTATGGGACAGGGGAGCACCCCTCCACTTT. It translates to CASSLWDRGAPLHF.

The chain links TRBV7-2 to TRBJ1-2; TRBD1 matches 8 bases. The CDR3 runs 14 residues. Trimming at V came to 4 bases and at J to 7 bases, leaving 8 bases not matched to a gene. From germline, CDR1 is SGHTA and CDR2 FQGNSA. Here the CDR3 reads CASSSPTGESGYTF. The CDR3 bases are TGTGCCAGCAGCTCCCCGACAGGGGAAAGTGGCTACACCTTC.

This chain links TRBV19 with TRBJ2-3; 8 bases are a match to TRBD2. V lost 7 bases, J lost 0 bases, and 3 bases stayed unmatched. Germline V gene lookup returns CDR1 LNHDA and CDR2 SQIVND (reference sequence). The CDR3 sequence is 14 residues long. DNA of the CDR3: TGTGCCAGTAAGCGGGAGTCTAGCACAGATACGCAGTATTTT. This codes for CASKRESSTDTQYF.

The chain joins TRBV11-3 to TRBJ1-2, with 8 bases matching TRBD1. Trimming cost V 5 bases and J 2 bases; bases outside gene matches: 4. There are 14 residues in the CDR3. Germline V gene data show CDR1 as SGHNT and CDR2 as YENEEA. DNA for the CDR3: TGTGCCAGCAGCAGGAACAGGGGGAACTATGGCTACACCTTC. This codes for CASSRNRGNYGYTF.

This rearrangement joins TRBV20-1 to TRBJ2-1; the D is unclear. The V end lost 2 bases, the J end lost 3 bases, and 11 bases lay between the germline ends. The CDR3 consists of 14 residues. Germline V lookup: CDR1 DFQATT, CDR2 SNEGSKA (reference sequence). DNA for the CDR3: TGCAGTGCTAGACCCCCGGCCGGCTACAATGAGCAGTTCTTC. This encodes CSARPPAGYNEQFF.

This chain connects TRBV6-1 to TRBJ1-2; unclear D gene. CDR1 is MNHNS and CDR2 is SASEGT in the germline V gene. Trimming took 2 bases from V and 5 from J, leaving 9 bases between them. The CDR3 is made up of 13 amino acids. The CDR3 here is CASSEWAEYGYTF. For the CDR3, the DNA is TGTGCCAGCAGTGAATGGGCGGAGTATGGCTACACCTTC.

This clonotype was counted a few times. This chain uses TRBV27 with TRBJ1-1; D remains ambiguous. In germline, CDR1 is MNHEY, CDR2 SMNVEV (reference sequence). Trimming removed 2 bases from V and 1 base from J, with 5 bases in between. The length of the CDR3 is 13 residues. Here the CDR3 DNA reads TGTGCCAGCAGTTTACTGGGGAACACTGAAGCTTTCTTT. As protein: CASSLLGNTEAFF.

The chain carries TRBV6-1 and TRBJ1-5; the match to TRBD1 covers 8 bases. CDR3 length equals 16 residues. Germline-derived CDR1 and CDR2 are MNHNS and SASEGT. V shed 6 bases and J 5 bases; nucleotides not matched to a gene: 12. DNA of the CDR3: TGTGCCAGCAGACCGGGGACAGGCGGTTCCTATCAGCCCCAGCATTTT. The encoded protein is CASRPGTGGSYQPQHF.

This clonotype occurred a few times. The chain employs TRBV15 and TRBJ2-1; TRBD1 matches 7 bases. The germline CDR1 and CDR2 sequences are LNHNV and YYDKDF (reference sequence). The CDR3 loop spans 14 amino acids. Trimming at V came to 7 bases and at J to 2 bases, leaving 5 bases not matched to a gene. CDR3 nucleotides: TGTGCCACCAAGCGACAGGGCGCCTACAATGAGCAGTTCTTC. Translated: CATKRQGAYNEQFF. Drawing the rest from reference TRBV15 and TRBJ2-1, the complete variable domain is DAMVIQNPRYQVTQFGKPVTLSCSQTLNHNVMYWYQQKSSQAPKLLFHYYDKDFNNEADTPDNFQSRRPNTSFCFLDIRSPGLGDTAMYLCATKRQGAYNEQFFGPGTRLTVL.

The chain carries TRBV10-1 and TRBJ2-2; 7 nucleotides agree with TRBD2. V lost 2 bases and J lost 5; bases outside the gene matches: 11. From germline, CDR1 is WNHNN and CDR2 SYGVQD (reference sequence). The length of the CDR3 is 17 residues. The CDR3 loop is CASSERVGGPETGELFF. The CDR3 bases are TGCGCCAGCAGTGAGCGGGTGGGAGGGCCGGAAACCGGGGAGCTGTTTTTT.

The chain joins TRBV6-1 to TRBJ1-6; 9 nucleotides align to TRBD1. Unmatched junction bases numbered 6, after V lost 4 bases and J lost 5 bases. This CDR3 comprises 16 residues. Germline values: CDR1 MNHNS, CDR2 SASEGT. The CDR3 spells CASSGDRVQDNSPLHF. The CDR3 nucleotides read TGTGCCAGCAGTGGGGACAGGGTTCAGGATAATTCACCCCTCCACTTT.

V is TRBV19 and J is TRBJ1-5, with 7 positions matching TRBD1. Germline V gene lookup returns CDR1 LNHDA and CDR2 SQIVND (reference sequence). CDR3 length equals 18 residues. V shed 6 bases and J 0 bases; nucleotides not matched to a gene: 14. The CDR3 bases are TGTGCCAGTAGCGAGACAGGGACGGAAACTTATAGCAATCAGCCCCAGCATTTT. This encodes CASSETGTETYSNQPQHF.

This clonotype was seen only a few times. The chain is built from TRBV20-1 and TRBJ1-5, with D tentatively TRBD1 (6 bases). Trimming took off 5 bases at V and 2 bases at J, with 16 bases between the two ends. CDR3 size: 15 residues. In germline, CDR1 is DFQATT, CDR2 SNEGSKA (reference sequence). This chain's CDR3 is CSAPETGTRNQPQHF. CDR3 in DNA: TGCAGTGCTCCAGAGACAGGTACGCGCAATCAGCCCCAGCATTTT.